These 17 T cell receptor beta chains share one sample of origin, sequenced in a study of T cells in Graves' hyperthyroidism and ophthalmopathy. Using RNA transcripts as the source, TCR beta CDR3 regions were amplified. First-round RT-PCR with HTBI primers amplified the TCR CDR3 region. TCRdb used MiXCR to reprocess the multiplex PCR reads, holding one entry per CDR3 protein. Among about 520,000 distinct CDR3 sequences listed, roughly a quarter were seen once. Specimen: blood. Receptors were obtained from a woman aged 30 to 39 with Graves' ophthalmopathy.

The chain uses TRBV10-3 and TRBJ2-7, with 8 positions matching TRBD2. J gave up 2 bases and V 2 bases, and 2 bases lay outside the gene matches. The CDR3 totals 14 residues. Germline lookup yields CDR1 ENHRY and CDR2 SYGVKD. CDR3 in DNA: TGTGCCATCAGTGAGAACGGGGGGGCCTACGAGCAGTACTTC. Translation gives CAISENGGAYEQYF.

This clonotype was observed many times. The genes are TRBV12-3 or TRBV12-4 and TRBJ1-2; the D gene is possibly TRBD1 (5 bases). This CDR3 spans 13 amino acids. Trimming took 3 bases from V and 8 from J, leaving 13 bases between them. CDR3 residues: CASSFGGSLGYTF. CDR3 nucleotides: TGTGCCAGCAGTTTCGGGGGGTCGTTAGGCTACACCTTC.

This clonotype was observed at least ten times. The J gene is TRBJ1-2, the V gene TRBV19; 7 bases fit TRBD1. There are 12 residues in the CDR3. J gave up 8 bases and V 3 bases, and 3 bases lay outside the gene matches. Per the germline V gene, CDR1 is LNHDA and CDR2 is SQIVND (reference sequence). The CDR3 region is CASSIGTEGYTF. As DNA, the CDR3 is TGTGCCAGTAGTATCGGGACAGAAGGCTACACCTTC.

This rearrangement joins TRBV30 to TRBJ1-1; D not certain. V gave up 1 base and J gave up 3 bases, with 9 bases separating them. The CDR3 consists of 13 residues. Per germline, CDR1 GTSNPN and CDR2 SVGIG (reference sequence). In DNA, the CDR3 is TGTGCCTGGAGTGGCGAAGGCGACACTGAAGCTTTCTTT. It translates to CAWSGEGDTEAFF.

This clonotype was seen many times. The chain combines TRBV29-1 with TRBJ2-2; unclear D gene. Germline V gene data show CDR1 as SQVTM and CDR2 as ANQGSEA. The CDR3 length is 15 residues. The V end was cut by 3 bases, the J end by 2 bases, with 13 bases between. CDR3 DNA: TGCAGCGTTGAGAGCGTCGGCTCCAACACCGGGGAGCTGTTTTTT. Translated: CSVESVGSNTGELFF.

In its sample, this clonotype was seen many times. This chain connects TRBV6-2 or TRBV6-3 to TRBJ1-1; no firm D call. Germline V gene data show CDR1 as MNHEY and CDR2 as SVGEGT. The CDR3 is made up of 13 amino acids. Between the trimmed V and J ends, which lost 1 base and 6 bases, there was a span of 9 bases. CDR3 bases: TGTGCCAGCAGTTACTTGGGAGTCGCTGAAGCTTTCTTT. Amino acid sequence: CASSYLGVAEAFF.

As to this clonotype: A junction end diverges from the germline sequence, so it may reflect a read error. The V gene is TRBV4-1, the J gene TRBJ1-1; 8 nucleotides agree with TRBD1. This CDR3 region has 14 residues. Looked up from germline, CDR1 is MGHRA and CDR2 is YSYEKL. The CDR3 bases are TGCGTCAGCAGCCAAGTACTGGCAGGGGGCGGAGCTTTCTTT. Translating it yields CVSSQVLAGGGAFF.

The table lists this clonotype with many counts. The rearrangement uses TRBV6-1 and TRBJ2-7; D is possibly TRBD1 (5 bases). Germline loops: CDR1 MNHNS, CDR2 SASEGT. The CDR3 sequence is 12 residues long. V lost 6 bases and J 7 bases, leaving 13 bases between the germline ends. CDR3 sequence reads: CASSQDQGEQYF. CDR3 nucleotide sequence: TGTGCCAGCAGCCAGGACCAGGGTGAGCAGTACTTC.

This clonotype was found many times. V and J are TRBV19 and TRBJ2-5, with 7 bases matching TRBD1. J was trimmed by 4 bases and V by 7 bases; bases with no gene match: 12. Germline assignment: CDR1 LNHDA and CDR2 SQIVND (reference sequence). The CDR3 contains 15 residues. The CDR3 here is CASNQGVGGGETQYF. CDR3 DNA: TGTGCCAGTAATCAAGGGGTAGGGGGCGGAGAGACCCAGTACTTC.

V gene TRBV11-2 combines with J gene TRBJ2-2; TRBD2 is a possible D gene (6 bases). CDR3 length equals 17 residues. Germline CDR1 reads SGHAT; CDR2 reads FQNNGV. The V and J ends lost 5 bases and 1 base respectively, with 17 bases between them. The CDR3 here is CASSPPPGTENTGELFF. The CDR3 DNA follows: TGTGCCAGCAGCCCACCCCCCGGGACTGAGAACACCGGGGAGCTGTTTTTT.

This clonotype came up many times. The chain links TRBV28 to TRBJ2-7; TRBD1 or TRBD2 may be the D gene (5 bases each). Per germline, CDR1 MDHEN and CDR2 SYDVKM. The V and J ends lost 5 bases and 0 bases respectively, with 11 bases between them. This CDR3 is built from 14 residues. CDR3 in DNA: TGTGCCAGCAGTCTCACCGGGACCTCCTACGAGCAGTACTTC. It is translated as CASSLTGTSYEQYF. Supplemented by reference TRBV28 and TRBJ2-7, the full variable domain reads DVKVTQSSRYLVKRTGEKVFLECVQDMDHENMFWYRQDPGLGLRLIYFSYDVKMKEKGDIPEGYSVSREKKERFSLILESASTNQTSMYLCASSLTGTSYEQYFGPGTRLTVT.

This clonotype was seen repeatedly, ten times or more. This CDR3 reads CASTSRISSGNTIYF. Written as DNA, the CDR3 is TGTGCCAGCACCTCAAGGATTTCCTCTGGAAACACCATATATTTT. V is TRBV6-1 and J is TRBJ1-3; D is uncertain. The CDR3 consists of 15 residues. CDR1 and CDR2 (germline): MNHNS, SASEGT. V was trimmed by 7 bases and J by 0 bases, leaving 13 bases between them.

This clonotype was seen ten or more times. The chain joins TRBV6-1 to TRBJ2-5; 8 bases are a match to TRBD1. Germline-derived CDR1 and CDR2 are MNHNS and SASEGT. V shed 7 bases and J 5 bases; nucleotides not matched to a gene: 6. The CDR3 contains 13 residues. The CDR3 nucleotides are TGTGCCAGCATCGACAGGGGTTGGGAGACCCAGTACTTC. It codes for CASIDRGWETQYF.

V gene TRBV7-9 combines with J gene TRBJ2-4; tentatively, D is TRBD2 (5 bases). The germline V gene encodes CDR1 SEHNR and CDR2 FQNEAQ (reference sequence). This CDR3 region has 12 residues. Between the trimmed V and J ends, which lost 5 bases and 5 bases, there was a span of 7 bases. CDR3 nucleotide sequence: TGTGCCAGCAGCCCCGGGGAAAACATTCAGTACTTC. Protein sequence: CASSPGENIQYF.

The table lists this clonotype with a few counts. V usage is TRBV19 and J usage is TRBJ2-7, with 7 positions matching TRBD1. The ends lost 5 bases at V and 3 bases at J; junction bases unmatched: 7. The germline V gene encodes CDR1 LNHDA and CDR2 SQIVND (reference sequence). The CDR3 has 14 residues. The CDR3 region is CASSSGTVGYEQYF. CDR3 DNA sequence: TGTGCCAGTAGTTCCGGGACAGTGGGCTACGAGCAGTACTTC.

DNA for the CDR3: TGTGCCAGCAGTTACCATATATACTACAGGGATGCCAAAAACATTCAGTACTTC. Protein sequence: CASSYHIYYRDAKNIQYF. The rearrangement uses TRBV6-2 or TRBV6-3 and TRBJ2-4; possible D gene TRBD1, 6 bases. V shed 2 bases and J shed 1 base, with 18 bases lying between them. Germline-derived CDR1 and CDR2 are MNHEY and SVGEGT. CDR3 length: 18 amino acids.

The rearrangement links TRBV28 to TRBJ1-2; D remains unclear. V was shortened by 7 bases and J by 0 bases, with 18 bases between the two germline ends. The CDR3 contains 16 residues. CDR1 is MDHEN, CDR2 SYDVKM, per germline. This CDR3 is CASIPRVGRANYGYTF. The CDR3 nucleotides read TGTGCCAGCATCCCACGGGTCGGCAGAGCTAACTATGGCTACACCTTC.